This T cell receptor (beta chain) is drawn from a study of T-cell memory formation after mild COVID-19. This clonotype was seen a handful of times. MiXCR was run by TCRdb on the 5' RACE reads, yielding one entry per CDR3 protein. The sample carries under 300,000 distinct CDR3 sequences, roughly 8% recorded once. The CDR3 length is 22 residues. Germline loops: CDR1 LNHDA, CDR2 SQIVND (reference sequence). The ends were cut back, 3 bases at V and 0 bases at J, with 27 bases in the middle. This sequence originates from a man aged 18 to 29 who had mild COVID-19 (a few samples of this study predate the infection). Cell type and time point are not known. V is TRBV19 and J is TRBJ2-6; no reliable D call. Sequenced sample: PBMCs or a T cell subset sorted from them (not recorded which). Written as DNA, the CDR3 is TGTGCCAGTAGTATTGCGTCGTTGGTATTCAGTGGAGTAGTCTCTGGGGCCAACGTCCTGACTTTC. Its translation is CASSIASLVFSGVVSGANVLTF. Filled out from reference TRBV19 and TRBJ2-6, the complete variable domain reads DGGITQSPKYLFRKEGQNVTLSCEQNLNHDAMYWYRQDPGQGLRLIYYSQIVNDFQKGDIAEGYSVSREKKESFPLTVTSAQKNPTAFYLCASSIASLVFSGVVSGANVLTFGAGSRLTVL.